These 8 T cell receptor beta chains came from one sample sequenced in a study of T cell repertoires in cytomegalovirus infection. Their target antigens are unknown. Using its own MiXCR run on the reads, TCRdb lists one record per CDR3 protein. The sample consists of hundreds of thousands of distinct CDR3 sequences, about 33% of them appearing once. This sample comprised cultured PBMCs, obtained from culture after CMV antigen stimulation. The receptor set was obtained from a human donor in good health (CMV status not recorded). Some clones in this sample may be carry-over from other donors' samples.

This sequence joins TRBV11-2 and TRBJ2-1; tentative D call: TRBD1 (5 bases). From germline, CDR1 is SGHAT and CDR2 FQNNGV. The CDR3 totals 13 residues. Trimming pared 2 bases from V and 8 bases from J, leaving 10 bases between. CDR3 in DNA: TGTGCCAGCAGCTTAAGTTTCAGGGATGAGCAGTTCTTC. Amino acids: CASSLSFRDEQFF.

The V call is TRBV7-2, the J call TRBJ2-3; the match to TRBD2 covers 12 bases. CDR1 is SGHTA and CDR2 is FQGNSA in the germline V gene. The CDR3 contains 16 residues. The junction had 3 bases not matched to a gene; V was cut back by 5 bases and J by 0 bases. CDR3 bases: TGTGCCAGCAGCATAGGGACTAGCGGGAGCACAGATACGCAGTATTTT. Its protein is CASSIGTSGSTDTQYF.

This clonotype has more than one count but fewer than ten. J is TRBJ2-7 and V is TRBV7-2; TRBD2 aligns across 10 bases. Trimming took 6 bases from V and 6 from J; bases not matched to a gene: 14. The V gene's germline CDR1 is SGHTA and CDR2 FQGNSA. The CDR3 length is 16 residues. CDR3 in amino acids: CASRTTSGMSRGEQYF. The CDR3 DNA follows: TGTGCCAGCAGAACTACTAGCGGGATGTCCAGGGGCGAGCAGTACTTC.

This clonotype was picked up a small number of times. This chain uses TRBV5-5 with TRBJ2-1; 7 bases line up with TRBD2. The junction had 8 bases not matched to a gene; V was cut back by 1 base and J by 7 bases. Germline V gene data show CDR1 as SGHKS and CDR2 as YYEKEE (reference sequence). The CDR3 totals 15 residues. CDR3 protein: CASSLWWEGGNEQFF. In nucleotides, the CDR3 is TGTGCCAGCAGCTTGTGGTGGGAGGGAGGTAATGAGCAGTTCTTC. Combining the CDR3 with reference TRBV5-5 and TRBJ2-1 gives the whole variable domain DAGVTQSPTHLIKTRGQQVTLRCSPISGHKSVSWYQQVLGQGPQFIFQYYEKEERGRGNFPDRFSARQFPNYSSELNVNALLLGDSALYLCASSLWWEGGNEQFFGPGTRLTVL.

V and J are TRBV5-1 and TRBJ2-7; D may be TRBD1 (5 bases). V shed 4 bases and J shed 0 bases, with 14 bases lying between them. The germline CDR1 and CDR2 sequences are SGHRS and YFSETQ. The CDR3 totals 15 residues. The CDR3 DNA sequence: TGCGCCAGCAGCATTACAGGTAAAAGCTCCTACGAGCAGTACTTC. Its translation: CASSITGKSSYEQYF.

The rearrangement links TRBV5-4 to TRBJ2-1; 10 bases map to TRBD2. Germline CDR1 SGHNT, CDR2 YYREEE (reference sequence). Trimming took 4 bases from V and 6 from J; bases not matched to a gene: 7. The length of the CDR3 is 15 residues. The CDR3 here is CASSTGTSDFNEQFF. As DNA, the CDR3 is TGTGCCAGCAGCACCGGGACTAGCGATTTCAATGAGCAGTTCTTC.

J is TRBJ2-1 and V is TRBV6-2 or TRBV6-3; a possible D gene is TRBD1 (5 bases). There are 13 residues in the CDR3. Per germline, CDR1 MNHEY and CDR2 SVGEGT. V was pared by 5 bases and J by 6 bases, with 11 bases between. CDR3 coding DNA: TGTGCCAGCAGTAATGGCAGGGCCAATGAGCAGTTCTTC. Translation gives CASSNGRANEQFF.

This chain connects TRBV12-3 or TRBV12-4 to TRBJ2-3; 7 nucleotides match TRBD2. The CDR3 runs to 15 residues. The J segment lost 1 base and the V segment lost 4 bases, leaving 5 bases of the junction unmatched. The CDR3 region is CASSSVRGGTDTQYF. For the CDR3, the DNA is TGTGCCAGCAGTTCCGTCCGGGGGGGCACAGATACGCAGTATTTT.